These 27 T cell receptor beta chains came from one sample sequenced in a study of blood T cell repertoires in COVID-19. Sequenced by immunoSEQ multiplex PCR; TCRdb stores in-frame clones only, minus some. The sample has approximately 170,000 clones; about 81% are singletons. The sequenced sample consisted of PBMCs or T cells enriched from blood (not recorded which). The receptors come from a woman between 25 and 40 years old who had recovered from COVID-19.

The V call is TRBV5-1, the J call TRBJ2-7; possible D gene TRBD2, 6 bases. Germline-derived CDR1 and CDR2 are SGHRS and YFSETQ. The CDR3 length is 13 residues. Trimming stripped 4 bases from V and 6 bases from J, with 14 bases between. The CDR3 loop reads CASSPFLGGEQYV. The CDR3 nucleotides read TGCGCCAGCAGCCCCTTTTTGGGAGGCGAGCAGTACGTC.

V is TRBV7-3 and J is TRBJ2-1; 15 nucleotides line up with TRBD2. V lost 6 bases and J lost 3; bases outside the gene matches: 15. CDR3 length equals 20 residues. Per the germline V gene, CDR1 is SGHTA and CDR2 is FQGTGA. CDR3 in amino acids: CASSIVGTSGRFKVYNEQFF. Here the CDR3 DNA reads TGTGCCAGCAGTATAGTCGGGACTAGCGGGAGGTTTAAGGTCTACAATGAGCAGTTCTTC.

This chain uses TRBV28 with TRBJ2-7; D perhaps matches TRBD2 (6 bases). Trimming pared 3 bases from V and 10 bases from J, leaving 16 bases between. The CDR3 covers 13 residues. CDR1 MDHEN and CDR2 SYDVKM come from the germline V gene. CDR3 bases: TGTGCCAGCAGTTTCCGGGGGAGGAACGGTCAGTACGTC. Its protein is CASSFRGRNGQYV.

The genes are TRBV3-1 (or the pseudogene TRBV3-2) and TRBJ2-3; 7 nucleotides line up with TRBD1. The CDR3 loop spans 14 amino acids. Germline assignment: CDR1 LGHDT and CDR2 YNNKEL (reference sequence). Unmatched junction bases numbered 5, after V lost 4 bases and J lost 4 bases. In nucleotides, the CDR3 is TGTGCCAGCAGCCCAGGGGGTCCTGCAGATACGCAGTATTTT. The encoded protein is CASSPGGPADTQYF.

This clone has a handful of counts. The DNA of the CDR3 is TGTGCCAGCAGTCCCGGGACAGTCTTTAACTATGGCTACACCTTC. The encoded protein is CASSPGTVFNYGYTF. V gene TRBV28 combines with J gene TRBJ1-2; TRBD1 matches 7 bases. Germline CDR1 reads MDHEN; CDR2 reads SYDVKM. The CDR3 extends over 15 amino acids. The V segment lost 5 bases and the J segment 1 base; nucleotides outside the gene matches: 7.

In this sample, this clone turned up many times. The J gene is TRBJ1-3, the V gene TRBV7-8; D not resolved. Deletions cut 1 base from V and 3 bases from J, with 10 bases between. The V gene's germline CDR1 is SGHVS and CDR2 FQNEAQ. This CDR3 is built from 15 residues. The CDR3 protein is CASSLGGTRGNTIYF. The CDR3 DNA is TGTGCCAGCAGCTTAGGCGGCACCCGTGGAAACACCATATATTTT.

This clone came up once. CDR3 sequence (DNA): TGCGCCAGCAGCCAAGTACCCGGGACTAGCTACGAGCAGTACTTC. It specifies CASSQVPGTSYEQYF. V usage is TRBV4-1 and J usage is TRBJ2-7; TRBD2 aligns across 8 bases. The CDR3 contains 15 residues. After removal of 1 base from V and 3 bases from J, the junction contained 5 bases not matched to a gene. CDR1 MGHRA and CDR2 YSYEKL come from the germline V gene.

This clone was recorded many times. The J gene is TRBJ2-3, the V gene TRBV29-1; 8 bases fit TRBD2. J gave up 6 bases and V 1 base, and 3 bases lay outside the gene matches. The CDR3 has 13 residues. CDR1 SQVTM and CDR2 ANQGSEA come from the germline V gene. The chain's CDR3 is CSVEGGGRDTQYF. The CDR3 region has the DNA TGCAGCGTTGAAGGGGGCGGGAGGGATACGCAGTATTTT.

The chain couples TRBV3-1 (or the pseudogene TRBV3-2) to TRBJ1-3; D is unresolved. Germline values: CDR1 LGHDT, CDR2 YNNKEL (reference sequence). The CDR3 sequence is 16 residues long. Trimming pared 4 bases from V and 2 bases from J, leaving 15 bases between. CDR3 nucleotide sequence: TGTGCCAGCAGCCGTAGTCAGTCTAGTACTGGAAACACCATATATTTT. Translated, it gives CASSRSQSSTGNTIYF.

CDR3 amino acids: CATSRSGTSDETQYF. CDR3 in DNA: TGTGCCACCAGCAGGTCAGGGACTAGCGATGAGACCCAGTACTTC. The V call is TRBV15, the J call TRBJ2-5, with 10 positions matching TRBD2. The CDR3 is 15 amino acids. CDR1 is LNHNV, CDR2 YYDKDF, per germline (reference sequence). V lost 3 bases, J lost 5 bases, and 6 bases stayed unmatched.

The chain couples TRBV6-5 to TRBJ1-1; D gene unclear. The CDR3 is made up of 11 amino acids. Germline CDR1 MNHEY, CDR2 SVGAGI. With 7 bases removed from V and 7 bases from J, the gap between germline ends came to 10 bases. The CDR3 region has the DNA TGTGCCAGCATCCGAGGCAGTGAAGCTTTCTTT. Its translation is CASIRGSEAFF.

CDR3 amino acids: CGDDSDRPTYEQYF. The DNA of the CDR3 is TGTGGCGACGATTCTGACAGGCCTACCTACGAGCAGTACTTC. The rearrangement joins TRBV6-5 to TRBJ2-7, with a tentative D call TRBD1 (6 bases). Germline V lookup: CDR1 MNHEY, CDR2 SVGAGI. This CDR3 region has 14 residues.

The J gene is TRBJ1-6, the V gene TRBV10-3; 10 bases line up with TRBD1. The CDR3 loop spans 18 amino acids. Trimming cost V 6 bases and J 6 bases; bases outside gene matches: 14. Per the germline V gene, CDR1 is ENHRY and CDR2 is SYGVKD. CDR3 protein: CAISAGTGVGRGNSPLHF. The CDR3 nucleotides are TGTGCCATCAGCGCAGGGACAGGGGTTGGGAGGGGTAATTCACCCCTCCACTTT.

The rearrangement uses TRBV29-1 and TRBJ1-2, with 7 nucleotides matching TRBD1. The trim removed 4 bases at V and 4 bases at J, leaving 9 bases unmatched. Germline V lookup: CDR1 SQVTM, CDR2 ANQGSEA. There are 14 residues in the CDR3. The CDR3 here is CSVVLLQGGYGYTF. DNA of the CDR3: TGCAGCGTTGTGTTATTGCAGGGGGGCTATGGCTACACCTTC.

The chain combines TRBV2 with TRBJ1-2; maybe TRBD1 (5 bases). In germline, CDR1 is SNHLY, CDR2 FYNNEI. Trimming shortened V by 11 bases and J by 3 bases, and 10 bases separated the two germline ends. The CDR3 is 11 amino acids. The CDR3 region is CALTRDYGYTF. The DNA for the CDR3 is TGTGCCTTAACCAGGGACTATGGCTACACCTTC.

This clone was seen once. The V and J genes are TRBV5-1 and TRBJ2-7; the match to TRBD2 covers 10 bases. There are 16 residues in the CDR3. Germline V gene data show CDR1 as SGHRS and CDR2 as YFSETQ. V dropped 1 base and J dropped 5; count of bases not matched to a gene: 9. CDR3 amino acids: CASSLPLAGVENEQYF. Written as DNA, the CDR3 is TGCGCCAGCAGCTTGCCCCTAGCGGGAGTTGAGAACGAGCAGTACTTC.

This clone is a singleton in its sample. The chain is built from TRBV13 and TRBJ2-3; 9 nucleotides match TRBD2. This CDR3 comprises 17 residues. Germline loops: CDR1 PRHDT, CDR2 FYEKMQ (reference sequence). The ends lost 2 bases at V and 2 bases at J; junction bases unmatched: 8. CDR3 bases: TGTGCCAGCAGCTTACGCGGCGGGGGGGCCTACACAGATACGCAGTATTTT. This gives the protein CASSLRGGGAYTDTQYF.

The CDR3 coding sequence is TGTGCCTCCCAAGGCTGGGGAGAATCACGAAACACCATATATTTT. Protein: CASQGWGESRNTIYF. The chain couples TRBV10-3 to TRBJ1-3; D is undetermined. Per germline, CDR1 ENHRY and CDR2 SYGVKD. Trimming left V 11 bases short and J 5 bases short, with 22 bases between. The CDR3 length is 15 residues.

The gene calls are TRBV5-1 and TRBJ1-6; D is ambiguous. This CDR3 contains 18 residues. Looked up from germline, CDR1 is SGHRS and CDR2 is YFSETQ. V was trimmed by 0 bases and J by 0 bases, leaving 13 bases between them. The DNA for the CDR3 is TGCGCCAGCAGCTTGGCCGGGAAGGACCGCTCCTATAATTCACCCCTCCACTTT. Its translation is CASSLAGKDRSYNSPLHF. The full variable domain, its missing parts supplied by reference TRBV5-1 and TRBJ1-6, is KAGVTQTPRYLIKTRGQQVTLSCSPISGHRSVSWYQQTPGQGLQFLFEYFSETQRNKGNFPGRFSGRQFSNSRSEMNVSTLELGDSALYLCASSLAGKDRSYNSPLHFGNGTRLTVT.

In its sample, this clone was seen a few times. The chain is built from TRBV5-1 and TRBJ1-4; TRBD1 aligns across 9 bases. The CDR3 runs to 14 residues. Germline-derived CDR1 and CDR2 are SGHRS and YFSETQ. V lost 4 bases, J lost 7 bases, and 5 bases stayed unmatched. CDR3 in amino acids: CASSPGQGGEKLFF. DNA of the CDR3: TGCGCCAGCAGCCCGGGACAGGGAGGTGAAAAACTGTTTTTT. Full variable domain (outside the CDR3, taken from reference TRBV5-1 and TRBJ1-4): KAGVTQTPRYLIKTRGQQVTLSCSPISGHRSVSWYQQTPGQGLQFLFEYFSETQRNKGNFPGRFSGRQFSNSRSEMNVSTLELGDSALYLCASSPGQGGEKLFFGSGTQLSVL.

This clone is a singleton in its sample. The V gene is TRBV4-1, the J gene TRBJ2-1; D unclear. Germline V CDR1 and CDR2: MGHRA, YSYEKL. V was trimmed by 0 bases and J by 0 bases, leaving 9 bases between them. The CDR3 contains 16 residues. The CDR3 loop reads CASSQEGQSSYNEQFF. DNA of the CDR3: TGCGCCAGCAGCCAAGAGGGCCAGAGCTCCTACAATGAGCAGTTCTTC.

The CDR3: CASSLVDGGSDGYTF. The CDR3 DNA is TGTGCCAGCAGCTTGGTAGACGGGGGGAGTGATGGCTACACCTTC. The gene calls are TRBV5-6 and TRBJ1-2, with a tentative D call TRBD1 (5 bases). The CDR3 extends over 15 amino acids. CDR1 and CDR2 from the germline V gene are SGHDT and YYEEEE. Trimming removed 0 bases at V and 6 bases at J, with 15 bases between.

The V gene is TRBV28, the J gene TRBJ2-1; D is undetermined. Per germline, CDR1 MDHEN and CDR2 SYDVKM. V gave up 2 bases and J gave up 3 bases, with 14 bases separating them. The CDR3 loop spans 16 amino acids. CDR3 in DNA: TGTGCCAGCAGTTTAGCCAGGTTACGAGACTACAATGAGCAGTTCTTC. Amino acid sequence: CASSLARLRDYNEQFF.

CDR3 nucleotide sequence: TGTGCCAGCAGCGTCGGCGAAGGCGGGCCCTTTACGCAGTATTTT. Its translation: CASSVGEGGPFTQYF. This chain uses TRBV9 with TRBJ2-3; perhaps TRBD2 as D (5 bases). V was pared by 2 bases and J by 8 bases, with 18 bases between. CDR1 SGDLS and CDR2 YYNGEE come from the germline V gene. The length of the CDR3 is 15 residues.

The chain has TRBV5-1 and TRBJ1-1; D is possibly TRBD1 (6 bases). This CDR3 is built from 14 residues. The germline gives CDR1 SGHRS, CDR2 YFSETQ. The V end was cut by 2 bases, the J end by 4 bases, with 12 bases between. CDR3 nucleotide sequence: TGCGCCAGCAGCTTAGCAGGGGCGATCACTGAAGCTTTCTTT. It specifies CASSLAGAITEAFF.

This chain joins TRBV7-9 and TRBJ1-2; D not certain. V lost 1 base to trimming and J lost 8 bases, with 14 bases between them. The CDR3 spans 14 residues. Germline V gives CDR1 SEHNR, CDR2 FQNEAQ (reference sequence). The CDR3 loop reads CASSLGSEGGGYTF. CDR3 bases: TGTGCCAGCAGCTTAGGATCGGAGGGTGGGGGCTACACCTTC. The whole variable domain, filled in from reference TRBV7-9 and TRBJ1-2, reads DTGVSQNPRHKITKRGQNVTFRCDPISEHNRLYWYRQTLGQGPEFLTYFQNEAQLEKSRLLSDRFSAERPKGSFSTLEIQRTEQGDSAMYLCASSLGSEGGGYTFGSGTRLTVV.

The sample holds one count of this clone. V is TRBV27 and J is TRBJ1-1, with D possibly matching TRBD1 (5 bases). There are 12 residues in the CDR3. The germline CDR1 and CDR2 sequences are MNHEY and SMNVEV (reference sequence). The V and J ends lost 7 bases and 1 base respectively, with 7 bases between them. CDR3 loop: CASMTANTEAFF. CDR3 nucleotide sequence: TGTGCCAGCATGACAGCGAACACTGAAGCTTTCTTT.